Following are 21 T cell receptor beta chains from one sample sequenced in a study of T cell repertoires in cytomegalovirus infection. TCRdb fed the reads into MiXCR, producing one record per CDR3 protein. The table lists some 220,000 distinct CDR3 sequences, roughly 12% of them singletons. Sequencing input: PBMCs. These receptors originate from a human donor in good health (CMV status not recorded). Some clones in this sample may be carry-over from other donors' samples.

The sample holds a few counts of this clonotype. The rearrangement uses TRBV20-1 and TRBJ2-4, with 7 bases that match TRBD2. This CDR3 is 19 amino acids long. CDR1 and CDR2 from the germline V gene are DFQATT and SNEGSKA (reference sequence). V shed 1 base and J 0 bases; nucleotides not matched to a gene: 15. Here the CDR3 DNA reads TGCAGTGCTAGAGTAATGGGAGGGCGAGGTGGATTAGCCAAAAACATTCAGTACTTC. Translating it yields CSARVMGGRGGLAKNIQYF.

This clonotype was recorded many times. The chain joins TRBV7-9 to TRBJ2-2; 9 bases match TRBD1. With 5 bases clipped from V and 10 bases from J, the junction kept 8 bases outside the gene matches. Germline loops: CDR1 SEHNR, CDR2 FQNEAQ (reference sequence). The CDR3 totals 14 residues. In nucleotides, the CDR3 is TGTGCCAGCAGCACCCGGGGACAGGGCGAGGAGCTGTTTTTT. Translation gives CASSTRGQGEELFF.

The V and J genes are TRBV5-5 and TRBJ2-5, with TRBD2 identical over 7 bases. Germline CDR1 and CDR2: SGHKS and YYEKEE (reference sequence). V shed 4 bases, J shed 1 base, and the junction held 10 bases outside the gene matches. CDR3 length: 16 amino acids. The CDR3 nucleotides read TGTGCCAGCAGCCTCAGGGCTGGGGGGGTCCAAGAGACCCAGTACTTC. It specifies CASSLRAGGVQETQYF.

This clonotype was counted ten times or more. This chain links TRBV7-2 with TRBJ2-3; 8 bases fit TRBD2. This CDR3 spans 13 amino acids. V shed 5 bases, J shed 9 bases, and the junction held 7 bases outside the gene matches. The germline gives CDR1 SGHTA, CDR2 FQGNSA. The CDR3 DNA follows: TGTGCCAGCAGCCAAGTCGGGAGGGGGACGCAGTATTTT. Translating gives CASSQVGRGTQYF.

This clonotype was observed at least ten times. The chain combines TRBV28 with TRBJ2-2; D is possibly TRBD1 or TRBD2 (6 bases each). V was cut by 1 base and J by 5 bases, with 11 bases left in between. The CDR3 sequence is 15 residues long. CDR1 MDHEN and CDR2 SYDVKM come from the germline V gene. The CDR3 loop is CASSLLQGGTGELFF. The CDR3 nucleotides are TGTGCCAGCAGTTTATTACAGGGAGGAACCGGGGAGCTGTTTTTT.

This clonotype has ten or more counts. CDR3 DNA sequence: TGTGCCAGCAGCCCCGGGACTAGCGGAGGGCAGTACTTC. This translates into CASSPGTSGGQYF. The chain has TRBV7-3 and TRBJ2-7, with 11 bases aligning to TRBD2. CDR3 length equals 13 residues. Germline CDR1 reads SGHTA; CDR2 reads FQGTGA. With 5 bases clipped from V and 9 bases from J, the junction kept 6 bases outside the gene matches.

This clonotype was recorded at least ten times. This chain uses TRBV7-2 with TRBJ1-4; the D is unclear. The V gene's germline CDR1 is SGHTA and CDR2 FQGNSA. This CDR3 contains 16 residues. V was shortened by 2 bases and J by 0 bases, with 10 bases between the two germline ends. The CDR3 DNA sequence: TGTGCCAGCAGCTTATTAATTGGGGCAACTAATGAAAAACTGTTTTTT. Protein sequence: CASSLLIGATNEKLFF. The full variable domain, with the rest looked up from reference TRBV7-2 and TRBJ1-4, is GAGVSQSPSNKVTEKGKDVELRCDPISGHTALYWYRQSLGQGLEFLIYFQGNSAPDKSGLPSDRFSAERTGGSVSTLTIQRTQQEDSAVYLCASSLLIGATNEKLFFGSGTQLSVL.

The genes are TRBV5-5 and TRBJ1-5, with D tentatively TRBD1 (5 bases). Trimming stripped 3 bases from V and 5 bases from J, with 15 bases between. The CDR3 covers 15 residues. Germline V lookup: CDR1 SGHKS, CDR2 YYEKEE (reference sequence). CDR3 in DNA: TGTGCCAGCAGCTCCGAAGGACAAGGCCATCAGCCCCAGCATTTT. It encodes CASSSEGQGHQPQHF.

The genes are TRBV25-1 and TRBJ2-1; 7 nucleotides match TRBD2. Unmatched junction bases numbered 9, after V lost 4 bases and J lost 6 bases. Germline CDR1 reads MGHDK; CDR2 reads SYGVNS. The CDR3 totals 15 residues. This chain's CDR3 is CASSGPGGIGNEQFF. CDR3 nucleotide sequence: TGTGCCAGCAGTGGTCCCGGGGGGATCGGCAATGAGCAGTTCTTC.

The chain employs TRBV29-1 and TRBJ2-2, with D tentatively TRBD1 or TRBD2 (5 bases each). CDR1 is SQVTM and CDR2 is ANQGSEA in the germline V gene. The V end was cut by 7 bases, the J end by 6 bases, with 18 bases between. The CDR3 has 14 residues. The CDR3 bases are TGCAGCGCCGTCAGGGACCCGCCGGCCGGGGAGCTGTTTTTT. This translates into CSAVRDPPAGELFF.

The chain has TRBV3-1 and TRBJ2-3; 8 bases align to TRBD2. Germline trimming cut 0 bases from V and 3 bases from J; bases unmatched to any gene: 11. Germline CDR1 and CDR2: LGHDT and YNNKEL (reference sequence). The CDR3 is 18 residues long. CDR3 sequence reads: CASSQDLRSGRPTDTQYF. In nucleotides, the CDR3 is TGTGCCAGCAGCCAAGATCTTAGAAGCGGGAGACCGACAGATACGCAGTATTTT.

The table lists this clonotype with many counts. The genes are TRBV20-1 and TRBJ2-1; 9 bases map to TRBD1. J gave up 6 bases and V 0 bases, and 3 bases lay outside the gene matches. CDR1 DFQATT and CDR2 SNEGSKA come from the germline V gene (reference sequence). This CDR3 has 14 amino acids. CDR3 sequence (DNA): TGCAGTGCTAGAGAAGCGGGACAGGGCAATGAGCAGTTCTTC. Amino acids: CSAREAGQGNEQFF.

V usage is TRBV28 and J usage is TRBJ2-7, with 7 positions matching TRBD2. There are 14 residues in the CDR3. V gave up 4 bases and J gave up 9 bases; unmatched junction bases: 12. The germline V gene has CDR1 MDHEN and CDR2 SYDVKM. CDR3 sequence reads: CASSSAGVGKGQYF. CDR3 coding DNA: TGTGCCAGCAGTTCGGCGGGAGTGGGGAAAGGGCAGTACTTC.

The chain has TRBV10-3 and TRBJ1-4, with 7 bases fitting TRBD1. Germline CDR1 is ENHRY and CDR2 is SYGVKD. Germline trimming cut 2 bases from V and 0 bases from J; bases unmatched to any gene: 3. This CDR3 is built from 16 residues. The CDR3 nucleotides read TGTGCCATCAGTGAGGTTGGACAGGCAACTAATGAAAAACTGTTTTTT. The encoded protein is CAISEVGQATNEKLFF.

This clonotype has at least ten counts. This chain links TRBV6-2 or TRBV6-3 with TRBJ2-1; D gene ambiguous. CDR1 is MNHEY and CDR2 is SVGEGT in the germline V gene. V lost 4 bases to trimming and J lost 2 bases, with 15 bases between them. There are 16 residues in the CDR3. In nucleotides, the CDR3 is TGTGCCAGCAGTTTCCTCCCCGGGCAGCCCTACAATGAGCAGTTCTTC. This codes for CASSFLPGQPYNEQFF.

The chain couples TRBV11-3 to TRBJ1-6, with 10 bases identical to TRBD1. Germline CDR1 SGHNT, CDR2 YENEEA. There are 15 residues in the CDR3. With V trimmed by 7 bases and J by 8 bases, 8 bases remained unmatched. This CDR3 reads CASNFGQGGDSPLHF. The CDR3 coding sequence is TGTGCCAGCAACTTCGGACAGGGGGGTGATTCACCCCTCCACTTT.

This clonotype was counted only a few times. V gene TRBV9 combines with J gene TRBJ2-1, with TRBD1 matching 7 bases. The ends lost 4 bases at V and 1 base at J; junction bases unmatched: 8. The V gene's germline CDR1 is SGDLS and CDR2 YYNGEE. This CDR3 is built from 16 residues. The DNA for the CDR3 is TGTGCCAGCAGCTTTCAGGGGGAGACTTCCTACAATGAGCAGTTCTTC. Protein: CASSFQGETSYNEQFF.

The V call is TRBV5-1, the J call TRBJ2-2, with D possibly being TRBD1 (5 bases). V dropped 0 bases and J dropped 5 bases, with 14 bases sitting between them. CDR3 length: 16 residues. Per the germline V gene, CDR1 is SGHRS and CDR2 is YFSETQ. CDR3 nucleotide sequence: TGCGCCAGCAGCTTGGGCCCAGGGATGTTGACCGGGGAGCTGTTTTTT. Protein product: CASSLGPGMLTGELFF.

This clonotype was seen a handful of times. CDR3 sequence: CASSLSRGGEYEQYF. The CDR3 nucleotides read TGTGCCAGCAGTTTATCGAGGGGGGGAGAGTACGAGCAGTACTTC. The chain employs TRBV27 and TRBJ2-7; D might be TRBD2 (7 bases). The germline V gene has CDR1 MNHEY and CDR2 SMNVEV (reference sequence). The length of the CDR3 is 15 residues. Trimming shortened V by 0 bases and J by 4 bases, and 13 bases separated the two germline ends.

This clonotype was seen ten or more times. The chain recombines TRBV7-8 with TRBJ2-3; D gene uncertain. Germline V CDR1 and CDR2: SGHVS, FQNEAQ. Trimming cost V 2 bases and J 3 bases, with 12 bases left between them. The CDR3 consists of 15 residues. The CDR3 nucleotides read TGTGCCAGCAGCTTAAAAAGGGTCTCGACAGATACGCAGTATTTT. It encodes CASSLKRVSTDTQYF.

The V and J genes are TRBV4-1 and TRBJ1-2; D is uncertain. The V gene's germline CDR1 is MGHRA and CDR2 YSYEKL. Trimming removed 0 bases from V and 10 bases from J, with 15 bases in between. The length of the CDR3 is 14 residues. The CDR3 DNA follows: TGCGCCAGCAGCCAAGATCCCGCGCTTGGAGACTACACCTTC. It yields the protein CASSQDPALGDYTF.